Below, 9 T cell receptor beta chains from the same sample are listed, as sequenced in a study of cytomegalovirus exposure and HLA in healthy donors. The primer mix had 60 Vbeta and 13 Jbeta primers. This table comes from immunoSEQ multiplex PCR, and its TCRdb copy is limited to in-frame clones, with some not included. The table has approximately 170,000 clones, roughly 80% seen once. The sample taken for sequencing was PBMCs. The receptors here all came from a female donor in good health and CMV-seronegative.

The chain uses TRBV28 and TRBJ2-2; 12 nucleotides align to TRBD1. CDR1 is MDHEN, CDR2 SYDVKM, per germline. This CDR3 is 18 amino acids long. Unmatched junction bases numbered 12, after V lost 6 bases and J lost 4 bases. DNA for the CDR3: TGTGCCAGCAGAACCCGCCTCGGGACAGGGGGCCGCACCGGGGAGCTGTTTTTT. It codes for CASRTRLGTGGRTGELFF.

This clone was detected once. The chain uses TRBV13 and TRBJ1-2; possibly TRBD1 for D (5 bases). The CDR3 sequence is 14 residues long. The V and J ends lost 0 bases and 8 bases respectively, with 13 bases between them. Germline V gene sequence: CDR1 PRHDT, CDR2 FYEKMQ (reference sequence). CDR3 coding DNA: TGTGCCAGCAGCTTAGGCGAGGTAGGGGAAGGCTACACCTTC. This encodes CASSLGEVGEGYTF.

CDR3: CASSYDRVGTEAFF. The CDR3, as DNA: TGTGCCAGCAGTTACGACAGGGTGGGGACTGAAGCTTTCTTT. This chain connects TRBV6-6 to TRBJ1-1; 7 bases are a match to TRBD1. V trimming: 2 bases; J trimming: 5 bases; junction bases outside the gene matches: 5. The CDR3 spans 14 residues. The germline V gene has CDR1 MNHNY and CDR2 SVGAGI (reference sequence).

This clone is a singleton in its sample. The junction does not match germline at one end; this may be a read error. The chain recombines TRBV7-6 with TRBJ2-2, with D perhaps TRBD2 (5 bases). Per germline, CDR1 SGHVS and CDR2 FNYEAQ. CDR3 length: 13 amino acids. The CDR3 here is CASSLDFSKGAVF. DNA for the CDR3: TGTGCCAGCAGCTTAGACTTCTCGAAGGGAGCTGTTTTT.

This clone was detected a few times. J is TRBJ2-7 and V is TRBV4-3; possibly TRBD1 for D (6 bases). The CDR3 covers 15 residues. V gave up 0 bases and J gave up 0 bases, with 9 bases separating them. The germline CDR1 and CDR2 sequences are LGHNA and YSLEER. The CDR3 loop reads CASSQDQGLSYEQYF. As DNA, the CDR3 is TGCGCCAGCAGCCAAGACCAGGGGCTCTCCTACGAGCAGTACTTC.

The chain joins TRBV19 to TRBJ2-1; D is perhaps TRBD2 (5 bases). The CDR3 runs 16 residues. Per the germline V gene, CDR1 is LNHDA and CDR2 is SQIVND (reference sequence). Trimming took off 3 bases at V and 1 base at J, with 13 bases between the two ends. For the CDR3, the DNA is TGTGCCAGTAGTATTGGTAAGGGAGTTTCCTACAATGAGCAGTTCTTC. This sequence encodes CASSIGKGVSYNEQFF.

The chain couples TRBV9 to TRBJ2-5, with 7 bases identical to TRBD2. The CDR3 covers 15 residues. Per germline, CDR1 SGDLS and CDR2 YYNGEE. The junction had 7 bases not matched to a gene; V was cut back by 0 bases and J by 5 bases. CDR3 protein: CASSVDAGRVETQYF. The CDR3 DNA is TGTGCCAGCAGCGTAGATGCGGGGAGGGTGGAGACCCAGTACTTC.

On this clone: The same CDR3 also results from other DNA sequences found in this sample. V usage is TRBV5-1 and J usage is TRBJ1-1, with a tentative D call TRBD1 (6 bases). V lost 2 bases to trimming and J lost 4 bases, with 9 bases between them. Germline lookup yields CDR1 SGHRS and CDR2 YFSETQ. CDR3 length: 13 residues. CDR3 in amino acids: CASSLGGGTEAFF. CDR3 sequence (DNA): TGCGCCAGCAGCTTAGGGGGGGGCACTGAAGCTTTCTTT.

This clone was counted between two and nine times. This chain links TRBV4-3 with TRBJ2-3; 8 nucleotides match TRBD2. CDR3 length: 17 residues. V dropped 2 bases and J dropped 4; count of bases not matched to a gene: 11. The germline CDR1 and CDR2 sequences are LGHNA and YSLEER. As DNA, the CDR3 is TGCGCCAGCAGCCAATCGGGCGGGGGGCGGGGGTCAGATACGCAGTATTTT. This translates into CASSQSGGGRGSDTQYF.